The rows below give T cell receptor beta chains drawn from one sample of a study of blood T cell repertoires in COVID-19. Sequencing was performed with immunoSEQ multiplex PCR; in TCRdb, only in-frame clones are kept and a portion is missing. The top ten hold 2% to 2.5% of the sample, which has some 400,000 clones, around 87% seen once. Sequences were obtained from peripheral blood. The receptors derive from a woman aged 60 to 75 with COVID-19, enrolled during active disease. Each CDR3 is given with its conserved first and last residue. Fields, in order: CDR3 length, J gene, V gene, clone size, D gene, CDR3 DNA, CDR3 protein. The D gene is left open where the match is weak. Clone size is not always given. Where it is, it says once, few, many or a class for expanded clones.

len: 15; j_gene: TRBJ1-1; v_gene: TRBV5-1; abundance: -; d_gene: TRBD1; CDR3nt: TGCGCCAGCAGCTTCGGACAGGGGATGAACACTGAAGCTTTCTTT; CDR3aa: CASSFGQGMNTEAFF
len: 17; j_gene: TRBJ1-5; v_gene: TRBV28; abundance: -; d_gene: -; CDR3nt: TGTGCCAGCAGTTTATCTGTTCGAGGGAAAAGCAATCAGCCCCAGCATTTT; CDR3aa: CASSLSVRGKSNQPQHF
len: 15; j_gene: TRBJ2-3; v_gene: TRBV5-4; abundance: -; d_gene: TRBD1; CDR3nt: TGTGCCAGCAGCTTGGATGGGACAGGGGGAGATACGCAGTATTTT; CDR3aa: CASSLDGTGGDTQYF
len: 15; j_gene: TRBJ2-1; v_gene: TRBV29-1; abundance: -; d_gene: -; CDR3nt: TGCAGCGTAGACAGGGTGGGGGGTGACTACAATGAGCAGTTCTTC; CDR3aa: CSVDRVGGDYNEQFF
len: 14; j_gene: TRBJ2-3; v_gene: TRBV9; abundance: -; d_gene: TRBD1; CDR3nt: TGTGCCAGCAGCGGGGGACAGGTATTAGATACGCAGTATTTT; CDR3aa: CASSGGQVLDTQYF
len: 15; j_gene: TRBJ1-2; v_gene: TRBV9; abundance: -; d_gene: TRBD1; CDR3nt: TGTGCCAGCAGCGTAGCAACAGGGGGCAACTATGGCTACACCTTC; CDR3aa: CASSVATGGNYGYTF
len: 13; j_gene: TRBJ2-7; v_gene: TRBV10-3; abundance: -; d_gene: -; CDR3nt: TGTGCAATCGGGCGGGACGAGCTGGAGGAGCAGTACTTC; CDR3aa: CAIGRDELEEQYF
len: 13; j_gene: TRBJ2-5; v_gene: TRBV13; abundance: -; d_gene: -; CDR3nt: TGTGCCAGCACCCGTGCGGATAAAGAGACCCAGTACTTC; CDR3aa: CASTRADKETQYF
len: 18; j_gene: TRBJ2-1; v_gene: TRBV19; abundance: once; d_gene: -; CDR3nt: TGTGCCAGTAGTATAGATCTTAGGGGACTTAGACGGTACAATGAGCAGTTCTTC; CDR3aa: CASSIDLRGLRRYNEQFF
len: 17; j_gene: TRBJ2-3; v_gene: TRBV29-1; abundance: -; d_gene: TRBD2; CDR3nt: TGCAGCGTTGTGAAAAGCGGGGGGGCACTTCTACCAGATACGCAGTATTTT; CDR3aa: CSVVKSGGALLPDTQYF
len: 12; j_gene: TRBJ2-3; v_gene: TRBV6-5; abundance: -; d_gene: -; CDR3nt: TGTGCCAGCGGCAGGGTCACAGATACGCAGTATTTT; CDR3aa: CASGRVTDTQYF
len: 14; j_gene: TRBJ1-1; v_gene: TRBV7-3; abundance: -; d_gene: TRBD1; CDR3nt: TGTGCCAGCAGCGTTTACAGGGGAAGCACTGAAGCTTTCTTT; CDR3aa: CASSVYRGSTEAFF
len: 14; j_gene: TRBJ2-5; v_gene: TRBV27; abundance: -; d_gene: TRBD2; CDR3nt: TGTGCCAGCAGGTTAGCGGGGGTACAAGAGACCCAGTACTTC; CDR3aa: CASRLAGVQETQYF
len: 15; j_gene: TRBJ2-1; v_gene: TRBV18; abundance: -; d_gene: -; CDR3nt: TGTGCCAGCTCTGAGGCGGGGACCTCCTACAATGAGCAGTTCTTC; CDR3aa: CASSEAGTSYNEQFF
len: 11; j_gene: TRBJ1-4; v_gene: TRBV1; abundance: -; d_gene: -; CDR3nt: TGCACCCCTAGAAGAGCCGAAAAACTGTTTTTT; CDR3aa: CTPRRAEKLFF
len: 12; j_gene: TRBJ2-7; v_gene: TRBV11-2; abundance: -; d_gene: -; CDR3nt: TGTGCCAGCAGGGCCGACACCTACGAGCAGTACTTC; CDR3aa: CASRADTYEQYF
len: 16; j_gene: TRBJ1-1; v_gene: TRBV7-9; abundance: -; d_gene: -; CDR3nt: TGTGCCAGCAGCCGTTCAGCGGGTGCGGCCAGGGCTGAAGCTTTCTTT; CDR3aa: CASSRSAGAARAEAFF